Listed below are T cell receptor beta chains from one sample, sequenced in a study of T-cell reconstitution after alpha-beta-depleted transplantation in children. In TCRdb, the PCR reads were re-called with MiXCR into one record per CDR3 protein. The table shows around 680,000 distinct CDR3 sequences, with approximately 15% occurring only once. The source was PBMCs from the stem cell graft donor, collected from the stem cell graft. These receptors originate from a human donor who donated a stem cell graft to a child with acute myeloid leukemia. Both conserved end residues are part of each CDR3. The order of the fields is D gene, V gene, J gene, CDR3 protein. A D gene is named only where the DNA matches it firmly.

NA	TRBV9	TRBJ2-2	CASSVGLTGELFF
NA	TRBV6-2/TRBV6-3	TRBJ2-7	CASSGFIEQYF
TRBD1	TRBV11-2	TRBJ2-7	CASRAGTGDEQYF
NA	TRBV5-5	TRBJ2-4	CASSLNSKNIQYF
NA	TRBV24-1	TRBJ1-1	CATQTGPYTEAFF
NA	TRBV13	TRBJ1-5	CASSLGGIDQPQHF
NA	TRBV24-1	TRBJ1-1	CATSDSHEAFF
NA	TRBV6-2/TRBV6-3	TRBJ2-1	CASKEGDNEQFF
NA	TRBV11-3	TRBJ2-5	CASSFGGASDGETQYF
NA	TRBV12-3/TRBV12-4	TRBJ1-2	CASSPRGGGYGYTF
NA	TRBV12-3/TRBV12-4	TRBJ1-1	CASARGRNTEAFF
TRBD1	TRBV5-1	TRBJ2-7	CASSLYGQAYEQYF
TRBD1	TRBV4-1	TRBJ2-5	CASSQGQGSETQYF
NA	TRBV29-1	TRBJ2-7	CSVRVKLYEQYF
NA	TRBV21-1	TRBJ2-7	CATGYSTEIGFYEQYF
NA	TRBV5-1	TRBJ1-1	CASSSLPGAVNTEAFF
TRBD1	TRBV9	TRBJ1-5	CASSVGTGGGQPQHF
TRBD1	TRBV12-3/TRBV12-4	TRBJ2-7	CASSLGQGRGFYEQYF
NA	TRBV20-1	TRBJ2-5	CSASGIAETQYF
NA	TRBV24-1	TRBJ2-1	CATSDFPSYNEQFF
NA	TRBV4-3	TRBJ1-2	CASSQETSANYGYTF
NA	TRBV7-9	TRBJ2-5	CASSIPGEETQYF
NA	TRBV10-3	TRBJ2-1	CAISDPGDRSYNEQFF